A single sample is the source of the 18 T cell receptor beta chains below, sequenced in a study of blood T cells in healthy people across ages. It was with a sample-barcoded 5' primer and a J-beta primer mix that a second PCR of about 6 to 11 cycles was run. TCRdb recomputed calls from the 5' RACE reads with MiXCR, one row per CDR3 protein. The table lists 700,000 or so distinct CDR3 sequences, less than 45% of them singletons. Sequences were obtained from blood. The receptor source for this set is an elderly man in good health.

This chain uses TRBV27 with TRBJ2-1, with unresolved D. The V gene lost 8 bases and the J gene lost 4 bases, with 6 bases spanning the gap. The CDR3 consists of 11 residues. Germline V lookup: CDR1 MNHEY, CDR2 SMNVEV (reference sequence). The CDR3 here is CASVGYNEQFF. In nucleotides, the CDR3 is TGTGCCAGCGTCGGTTACAATGAGCAGTTCTTC.

This chain uses TRBV6-2 or TRBV6-3 with TRBJ2-3; no clear D gene. The germline V and J ends were trimmed by 5 bases and 1 base, with 7 bases remaining between them. The CDR3 length is 13 residues. The germline CDR1 and CDR2 sequences are MNHEY and SVGEGT. CDR3 coding DNA: TGTGCCAGCAGTGAGGACGGCACAGATACGCAGTATTTT. Its protein product is CASSEDGTDTQYF.

This clonotype was observed many times. V and J are TRBV5-5 and TRBJ2-1; 11 positions agree with TRBD2. Germline V lookup: CDR1 SGHKS, CDR2 YYEKEE (reference sequence). The V segment lost 4 bases and the J segment 7 bases; nucleotides outside the gene matches: 7. The CDR3 has 15 amino acids. CDR3 DNA: TGTGCCAGCAGCCCGGGACTAGCGGCTACGAATGAGCAGTTCTTC. This sequence encodes CASSPGLAATNEQFF.

This clonotype has only a few counts. The chain couples TRBV12-3 or TRBV12-4 to TRBJ1-5; D not certain. The CDR3 totals 16 residues. V was trimmed by 6 bases and J by 7 bases, leaving 22 bases between them. CDR3 residues: CASSPQIRRVEQPQHF. Here the CDR3 DNA reads TGTGCCAGCAGCCCCCAAATACGGAGGGTGGAACAGCCCCAGCATTTT.

This clonotype has just a few counts. The chain combines TRBV7-9 with TRBJ2-7; 7 positions match TRBD2. The CDR3 sequence is 15 residues long. After removal of 3 bases from V and 7 bases from J, the junction contained 12 bases not matched to a gene. Germline assignment: CDR1 SEHNR and CDR2 FQNEAQ (reference sequence). CDR3 coding DNA: TGTGCCAGCAGCTTGGAAGCGGGGATCTACAATGAGCAGTACTTC. Amino acids: CASSLEAGIYNEQYF.

This clonotype came up a few times. The V gene is TRBV6-2 or TRBV6-3, the J gene TRBJ1-5, with D uncertain. CDR1 is MNHEY and CDR2 is SVGEGT in the germline V gene. There are 15 residues in the CDR3. The V end was cut by 7 bases, the J end by 6 bases, with 19 bases between. The CDR3 spells CASIPHADLGQPQHF. CDR3 nucleotide sequence: TGTGCCAGCATCCCTCACGCCGACCTTGGTCAGCCCCAGCATTTT.

The J gene is TRBJ2-5, the V gene TRBV4-3; D perhaps matches TRBD2 (6 bases). V lost 4 bases and J lost 3, with 12 bases in between. The CDR3 is 14 residues long. From germline, CDR1 is LGHNA and CDR2 YSLEER. CDR3 sequence: CASSPVGGEETQYF. For the CDR3, the DNA is TGCGCCAGCAGCCCGGTGGGCGGGGAAGAGACCCAGTACTTC.

The chain combines TRBV4-2 with TRBJ2-5; weak D call: TRBD2 (5 bases). With 0 bases removed from V and 9 bases from J, the gap between germline ends came to 11 bases. This CDR3 spans 13 amino acids. The germline CDR1 and CDR2 sequences are LGHNA and YNFKEQ. CDR3 in DNA: TGTGCCAGCAGCCAAGATGCAGAGAGGGCCCAGTACTTC. Encoded protein: CASSQDAERAQYF.

Remarks on this clonotype: Germline is not matched at one junction end, which may reflect a read error. The chain employs TRBV28 and TRBJ2-2; 15 bases are shared with TRBD2. Germline CDR1 reads MDHEN; CDR2 reads SYDVKM. The CDR3 length is 19 residues. The CDR3 DNA sequence: TGTGCCAGCAGTTTACCTGGACTAGCGGGAGGGCCTTACACCGGGGAGCAGTTTTTT. Amino acids: CASSLPGLAGGPYTGEQFF.

Concerning this clonotype itself: One junction end does not reproduce the germline sequence, and a read error may be involved. V and J are TRBV7-9 and TRBJ2-3; TRBD2 matches 12 bases. Germline V gene lookup returns CDR1 SEHNR and CDR2 FQNEAQ (reference sequence). The CDR3 contains 16 residues. The CDR3 sequence is CANSSLLAGGTDTQYF. For the CDR3, the DNA is TGTGCCAACAGCTCCCTACTAGCGGGAGGAACGGATACGCAGTATTTT.

This clonotype showed up just a few times. A much more abundant neighbour one base away suggests this may be a read error. This rearrangement joins TRBV6-2 or TRBV6-3 to TRBJ2-5, with 9 positions matching TRBD2. The CDR3 has 15 amino acids. The junction had 14 bases not matched to a gene; V was cut back by 4 bases and J by 11 bases. Germline V gene data show CDR1 as MNHEY and CDR2 as SVGEGT. Here the CDR3 reads CASSLAGARENEQYF. The CDR3 DNA reads TGTGCCAGCAGTTTAGCGGGAGCAAGGGAGAATGAGCAGTACTTC.

V and J are TRBV29-1 and TRBJ2-4; D is undetermined. The V gene lost 0 bases and the J gene lost 0 bases, with 3 bases spanning the gap. Germline V gene data show CDR1 as SQVTM and CDR2 as ANQGSEA. This CDR3 contains 13 residues. CDR3: CSVEDLAKNIQYF. As DNA, the CDR3 is TGCAGCGTTGAAGATCTAGCCAAAAACATTCAGTACTTC. Filled out from reference TRBV29-1 and TRBJ2-4, the complete variable domain reads SAVISQKPSRDICQRGTSLTIQCQVDSQVTMMFWYRQQPGQSLTLIATANQGSEATYESGFVIDKFPISRPNLTFSTLTVSNMSPEDSSIYLCSVEDLAKNIQYFGAGTRLSVL.

This clonotype was observed a few times. This chain connects TRBV3-1 to TRBJ2-7; perhaps D is TRBD1 or TRBD2 (5 bases each). This CDR3 comprises 15 residues. The germline V and J ends were trimmed by 3 bases and 5 bases, with 17 bases remaining between them. Germline assignment: CDR1 LGHDT and CDR2 YNNKEL (reference sequence). The CDR3 region has the DNA TGTGCCAGCAGCCAGGGGCCCCGGATCGGGGACGAGCAGTACTTC. This codes for CASSQGPRIGDEQYF.

The chain uses TRBV7-2 and TRBJ2-5; TRBD2 agrees at 8 bases. V dropped 5 bases and J dropped 5; count of bases not matched to a gene: 16. The CDR3 is 17 amino acids. Germline V lookup: CDR1 SGHTA, CDR2 FQGNSA. The CDR3 DNA reads TGTGCCAGCAGCCTAAGGACTAGCAGGAGGAGGCAGGAGACCCAGTACTTC. It translates to CASSLRTSRRRQETQYF.

This chain uses TRBV7-2 with TRBJ2-2; D is ambiguous. The V and J ends lost 2 bases and 5 bases respectively, with 9 bases between them. CDR3 length: 14 residues. Germline V lookup: CDR1 SGHTA, CDR2 FQGNSA. In nucleotides, the CDR3 is TGTGCCAGCAGCTTAAGGGTGGGGACCGGGGAGCTGTTTTTT. Protein: CASSLRVGTGELFF.

This clonotype came up a few times. The V gene is TRBV20-1, the J gene TRBJ2-7, with 8 bases matching TRBD2. The germline V gene has CDR1 DFQATT and CDR2 SNEGSKA (reference sequence). Losses at the gene ends were 6 bases for V and 7 bases for J; bases not matched to a gene: 14. The CDR3 loop spans 14 amino acids. CDR3 nucleotide sequence: TGCAGTGCCCCGCGGGGGGCGCAATACAATGAGCAGTACTTC. Translation: CSAPRGAQYNEQYF.

V and J are TRBV6-5 and TRBJ2-2; 8 nucleotides match TRBD1. Per germline, CDR1 MNHEY and CDR2 SVGAGI. V lost 2 bases to trimming and J lost 7 bases; unmatched junction nucleotides: 6. The CDR3 extends over 15 amino acids. CDR3 in DNA: TGTGCCAGCAGTTACGAGACAGGGGTTAGCGGGGAGCTGTTTTTT. Translation gives CASSYETGVSGELFF.

This rearrangement joins TRBV5-1 to TRBJ2-4; the match to TRBD2 covers 8 bases. The CDR3 is 16 residues long. Trimming at V came to 4 bases and at J to 2 bases, leaving 8 bases not matched to a gene. The germline gives CDR1 SGHRS, CDR2 YFSETQ. The CDR3 loop is CASSRGGGVTKNIQYF. The CDR3 nucleotides read TGCGCCAGCAGCCGGGGGGGCGGGGTGACCAAAAACATTCAGTACTTC.